This TCR beta chain was profiled in a study of T-cell memory formation after mild COVID-19. This clonotype was picked up a small number of times. Via MiXCR, TCRdb re-called the 5' RACE reads, giving one row per CDR3 protein. The sample carries approximately 88,000 distinct CDR3 sequences, about 23% recorded once. V was trimmed by 2 bases and J by 3 bases, leaving 7 bases between them. Germline V gene lookup returns CDR1 MGHRA and CDR2 YSYEKL. This CDR3 is 14 amino acids long. The TCR sequence derives from a man aged 18 to 35 who had mild COVID-19 (a few samples of this study predate the infection). Cell type and time point are not known. V and J are TRBV4-1 and TRBJ2-2; no clear D. Specimen: PBMCs or a T cell subset sorted from them (not recorded which). CDR3 in amino acids: CASSQTPYTGELFF. The DNA for the CDR3 is TGCGCCAGCAGCCAAACTCCCTACACCGGGGAGCTGTTTTTT.